This T cell receptor (beta chain) originates from a study of PD-L1 blockade in urothelial cancer. Study-level information: Atezolizumab at 1,200 mg intravenously every 3 weeks was started by patients at some point between 2014 and 2016. Prior chemotherapy ranged from 0 to 3 regimens per patient. Across blood samples, T cells had a median count of 141,255. Points from the study as a whole: When measured at 3 weeks, tumor-associated blood clones expanded more in durable-benefit patients.

A word on this clone: Its antigen is not known.

The CDR3 totals 13 residues. V was cut by 5 bases and J by 3 bases, with 11 bases left in between. The germline gives CDR1 SGHVS, CDR2 FNYEAQ. The data were produced by immunoSEQ multiplex PCR, yet TCRdb's version contains in-frame clones alone and is incomplete. The sample includes 45,000 to 50,000 clones, about nine tenths of them seen just once. V usage is TRBV7-6 and J usage is TRBJ2-7; D gene ambiguous. Sequenced here: PBMCs, sampled around atezolizumab (anti-PD-L1) treatment. The TCR was taken from a man older than 75 with urothelial cancer. The CDR3 reads CASSQQAGYEQYF. The DNA for the CDR3 is TGTGCCAGCAGCCAGCAGGCCGGCTACGAGCAGTACTTC.